This T cell receptor (beta chain) was sequenced for a study of T-cell reconstitution after alpha-beta-depleted transplantation in children. The authors prepared the TCRbeta library with unique molecular identifiers. One entry per CDR3 protein, called by TCRdb with MiXCR from the PCR reads. The table includes 350,000 to 450,000 distinct CDR3 sequences, roughly 22% detected once. V lost 5 bases and J 10 bases, leaving 9 bases between the germline ends. This CDR3 spans 10 amino acids. CDR1 and CDR2 from the germline V gene are DFQATT and SNEGSKA (reference sequence). Many counts were recorded for this clonotype.

The source is a human donor who donated a stem cell graft to a child with acute myeloid leukemia. The starting material was PBMCs from the stem cell graft donor, obtained from the stem cell graft. The chain recombines TRBV20-1 with TRBJ2-1; no firm D call. The CDR3 spells CSASLREQFF. As DNA, the CDR3 is TGCAGTGCTTCCCTTCGGGAGCAGTTCTTC.